The rows below give T cell receptor beta chains drawn from one sample of a study of T cell repertoires in cytomegalovirus infection. Antigen specificity for these receptors is unknown. TCRdb itself ran the reads through MiXCR, one entry per CDR3 protein. The table has 900,000 to 950,000 distinct CDR3 sequences, around 32% seen once. This sample comprised cultured CD8+ T cells from PBMCs, obtained from culture after CMV antigen stimulation. The receptors originated from a human donor in good health (CMV status not recorded). Some clones in this sample may be carry-over from other donors' samples. Both conserved end residues are part of each CDR3. Fields, in order: J gene, V gene, D gene, clone size, CDR3 protein, CDR3 DNA. A D gene is named only where the DNA matches it firmly. Not all rows give a size; the values are once, few, many and, for expanded clones, a class.

TRBJ1-4 TRBV6-5 . . CASSYGIATNEKLFF TGTGCCAGCAGTTACGGCATCGCAACTAATGAAAAACTGTTTTTT
TRBJ2-2 TRBV6-5 . . CASSYFRLNTGELFF TGTGCCAGCAGTTACTTCCGTCTCAACACCGGGGAGCTGTTTTTT
TRBJ1-4 TRBV6-6 . . CASRSRGAGEKLFF TGTGCCAGCAGGTCTCGGGGCGCCGGGGAAAAACTGTTTTTT
TRBJ2-6 TRBV7-9 TRBD1 few CASSSGQAGGSGANVLTF TGTGCCAGCAGCTCCGGACAGGCCGGTGGTTCTGGGGCCAACGTCCTGACTTTC
TRBJ2-3 TRBV2 . . CASSEGGGTADTQYF TGTGCCAGCAGTGAAGGAGGGGGGACCGCAGATACGCAGTATTTT
TRBJ2-1 TRBV7-9 . many CASSGGTPPHEQFF TGTGCCAGCAGCGGTGGGACACCGCCTCATGAGCAGTTCTTC
TRBJ2-5 TRBV7-9 TRBD1 many CASSLAPDRVGTQYF TGTGCCAGCAGCTTAGCACCGGACAGGGTCGGGACCCAGTACTTC
TRBJ1-1 TRBV20-1 TRBD1 . CSARAGDRGVTEAFF TGCAGTGCAAGAGCGGGTGACAGGGGGGTCACTGAAGCTTTCTTT
TRBJ2-4 TRBV5-4 . . CASSWDPKNIQYF TGTGCCAGCAGCTGGGACCCCAAAAACATTCAGTACTTC
TRBJ2-1 TRBV6-1 TRBD1 many CASRAPGTGGSIEQFF TGTGCCAGCAGGGCCCCCGGGACAGGGGGTAGTATTGAGCAGTTCTTC
TRBJ2-3 TRBV27 . . CASSLSRDGRPSTDTQYF TGTGCCAGCAGTTTATCTAGGGACGGCCGTCCTAGCACAGATACGCAGTATTTT
TRBJ1-1 TRBV7-9 . few CASSLMIEAFF TGTGCCAGCAGCTTAATGATTGAAGCTTTCTTT
TRBJ1-2 TRBV27 . . CASSLSGRGPPSNYGYTF TGTGCCAGCAGTTTATCAGGCAGGGGCCCACCGTCTAACTATGGCTACACCTTC
TRBJ1-5 TRBV19 . few CASSIGLTVDEPQHF TGTGCCAGTAGTATAGGATTAACAGTCGACGAGCCCCAGCATTTT
TRBJ2-7 TRBV12-3/TRBV12-4 . few CASSIGRYEQYF TGTGCCAGCAGCATTGGGCGTTACGAGCAGTACTTC
TRBJ1-2 TRBV6-5 . . CASSYSIHQQGPSGYTF TGTGCCAGCAGTTACTCGATTCATCAGCAGGGGCCTTCTGGCTACACCTTC
TRBJ2-7 TRBV20-1 TRBD1 . CNARAPGGQYEQYF TGCAATGCTAGAGCTCCAGGGGGCCAGTACGAGCAGTACTTC
TRBJ2-5 TRBV6-6 TRBD1 few CASSRDRVAETQYF TGTGCCAGCAGCCGGGACAGGGTGGCAGAGACCCAGTACTTC
TRBJ2-5 TRBV6-9 . few CASSYRLDSYEETQYF TGTGCCAGCAGTTATCGTCTTGACAGCTACGAAGAGACCCAGTACTTC
TRBJ2-1 TRBV27 . . CASSSLGNNEQFF TGTGCCAGCAGTTCTTTGGGTAACAATGAGCAGTTCTTC
TRBJ2-7 TRBV7-2 . few CASIEWGSAYEQYF TGTGCCAGCATCGAGTGGGGGTCGGCCTACGAGCAGTACTTC
TRBJ1-5 TRBV20-1 . . CSARDWIGRDSNQPQHF TGCAGTGCTAGAGATTGGATCGGGAGGGATAGCAATCAGCCCCAGCATTTT
TRBJ1-1 TRBV7-8 TRBD1 few CASSSGTGKNTEAFF TGTGCCAGCAGCTCCGGGACAGGGAAGAACACTGAAGCTTTCTTT
TRBJ2-3 TRBV6-5 TRBD2 . CASSLLHGLAGGGTDTQYF TGTGCCAGCAGCCTGTTACACGGACTAGCGGGGGGAGGCACAGATACGCAGTATTTT
TRBJ1-2 TRBV12-3/TRBV12-4 TRBD1 many CASSLRRTGLAFGYTF TGTGCCAGCAGTTTACGGCGGACAGGACTCGCCTTTGGCTACACCTTC
TRBJ2-1 TRBV20-1 TRBD2 . CSASQWDYNPPNEQFF TGCAGTGCTAGCCAGTGGGACTACAATCCTCCAAATGAGCAGTTCTTC
TRBJ2-1 TRBV7-2 . . CASSPDWPEVDEQFF TGTGCCAGCAGCCCCGACTGGCCCGAGGTCGATGAGCAGTTCTTC
TRBJ2-3 TRBV6-2/TRBV6-3 . . CASMVRGPFSTDTQYF TGTGCCAGCATGGTAAGAGGTCCGTTTAGCACAGATACGCAGTATTTT
TRBJ2-7 TRBV10-3 TRBD1 . CAISEPDRANSPYEQYF TGTGCCATCAGTGAACCGGACAGGGCAAATTCCCCCTACGAGCAGTACTTC
TRBJ2-5 TRBV15 . few CATSRDLGGSQETQYF TGTGCCACCAGCAGAGATCTGGGCGGATCGCAAGAGACCCAGTACTTC
TRBJ1-1 TRBV28 . few CASSRQGSRNTEAFF TGTGCCAGCAGTAGGCAGGGATCGAGAAACACTGAAGCTTTCTTT
TRBJ2-5 TRBV14 . few CASSQVGVRETQYF TGTGCCAGCAGCCAAGTTGGGGTCCGGGAGACCCAGTACTTC
TRBJ2-2 TRBV6-5 TRBD2 . CASTRRGEVTGELFF TGTGCCAGCACCAGGCGGGGGGAGGTCACCGGGGAGCTGTTTTTT
TRBJ1-6 TRBV7-6 TRBD1 . CASSSFEDRGGRNSPLHF TGTGCCAGCAGCTCTTTCGAGGACAGGGGGGGTCGGAATTCACCCCTCCACTTT
TRBJ1-2 TRBV19 . few CASSIGSGGFYGYTF TGTGCCAGTAGTATAGGTTCGGGCGGATTCTATGGCTACACCTTC
TRBJ1-6 TRBV7-2 . many CASSFPNSPLHF TGTGCCAGCAGCTTCCCTAATTCACCCCTCCACTTT